This T cell receptor beta chain was captured in a study of blood T cell repertoires in COVID-19. Study overall: The cDNA or gDNA used as material had been derived from T cells, B-cell-depleted T cells, or PBMCs.

This clone was seen more than once but under ten times. Trimming at V came to 3 bases and at J to 1 base, leaving 4 bases not matched to a gene. The CDR3 contains 15 residues. Germline lookup yields CDR1 SGHDT and CDR2 YYEEEE. Method: immunoSEQ multiplex PCR; TCRdb's copy keeps in-frame clones and lacks some. The sample shows some 94,000 clones, roughly 84% of them seen only once. The V call is TRBV5-6, the J call TRBJ1-5; the match to TRBD1 covers 7 bases. The clonotype originates from a man between 65 and 85 years old with active or convalescent COVID-19. Specimen: peripheral blood. CDR3 bases: TGTGCCAGCAGCTGGGGGACAGCCAGCAATCAGCCCCAGCATTTT. Protein: CASSWGTASNQPQHF.